These 13 T cell receptor beta chains came from one sample sequenced in a study of blood T cell repertoires in COVID-19. Profiled with immunoSEQ multiplex PCR; TCRdb holds only in-frame clones, not every one. The table shows roughly 68,000 clones, with approximately 79% occurring only once. Material: peripheral blood. The receptors come from a woman aged 45 to 65 with acute or convalescent COVID-19.

The chain combines TRBV2 with TRBJ1-1; unclear D gene. CDR1 and CDR2 from the germline V gene are SNHLY and FYNNEI. The length of the CDR3 is 13 residues. Trimming took 5 bases from V and 1 from J, leaving 8 bases between them. CDR3 loop: CASSLRGNTEAFF. The CDR3 nucleotides are TGTGCCAGCAGTCTTCGGGGGAACACTGAAGCTTTCTTT.

The chain combines TRBV13 with TRBJ2-1; D unclear. V lost 2 bases and J lost 15, with 11 bases in between. The CDR3 covers 11 residues. The germline V gene has CDR1 PRHDT and CDR2 FYEKMQ (reference sequence). The CDR3 here is CASSLRELRFF. For the CDR3, the DNA is TGTGCCAGCAGCTTACGAGAGCTGCGGTTCTTC.

In this sample, this clone turned up a few times. The gene calls are TRBV28 and TRBJ1-2; no reliable D call. Trimming stripped 7 bases from V and 5 bases from J, with 14 bases between. Germline V gene sequence: CDR1 MDHEN, CDR2 SYDVKM. The CDR3 is 13 amino acids. The CDR3 bases are TGTGCCAGCAATCCTTTCCGGAGGTATGGCTACACCTTC. Its protein product is CASNPFRRYGYTF.

This clone was picked up a small number of times. The V call is TRBV6-5, the J call TRBJ1-2; D perhaps matches TRBD1 (6 bases). The V end was cut by 7 bases, the J end by 4 bases, with 16 bases between. The CDR3 consists of 14 residues. Germline CDR1 MNHEY, CDR2 SVGAGI. In nucleotides, the CDR3 is TGTGCCAGCATCCCGGGACATGGGGCCTATGGCTACACCTTC. It codes for CASIPGHGAYGYTF.

In this sample, this clone turned up a few times. The rearrangement uses TRBV29-1 and TRBJ2-1; 13 bases fit TRBD2. Trimming took 1 base from V and 5 from J; bases not matched to a gene: 2. Per the germline V gene, CDR1 is SQVTM and CDR2 is ANQGSEA. There are 15 residues in the CDR3. CDR3: CSVEVTSGRDNEQFF. The CDR3 coding sequence is TGCAGCGTTGAAGTTACTAGCGGGAGGGACAATGAGCAGTTCTTC.

CDR3 bases: TGTGCCAGCATATTAGGGGCAGGAGCTTTCTTT. Amino acids: CASILGAGAFF. The gene calls are TRBV2 and TRBJ1-1, with a tentative D call TRBD1 (5 bases). Trimming pared 7 bases from V and 10 bases from J, leaving 13 bases between. Looked up from germline, CDR1 is SNHLY and CDR2 is FYNNEI. The CDR3 is made up of 11 amino acids.

This clone was recorded once. The chain employs TRBV10-3 and TRBJ2-3; 7 bases are a match to TRBD1. Trimming at V came to 9 bases and at J to 2 bases, leaving 5 bases not matched to a gene. CDR3 length: 13 residues. Looked up from germline, CDR1 is ENHRY and CDR2 is SYGVKD. Here the CDR3 reads CAISDRITDTQYF. The CDR3 DNA follows: TGTGCCATTTCGGACAGGATCACAGATACGCAGTATTTT.

This chain uses TRBV19 with TRBJ1-1; TRBD1 might be the D (5 bases). This CDR3 contains 13 residues. Deletions cut 4 bases from V and 10 bases from J, with 16 bases between. The germline gives CDR1 LNHDA, CDR2 SQIVND (reference sequence). CDR3: CASSNLGGPVAFF. CDR3 sequence (DNA): TGTGCCAGTAGTAATCTGGGGGGTCCCGTAGCTTTCTTT.

The chain links TRBV19 to TRBJ1-1; no reliable D call. Between the trimmed V and J ends, which lost 10 bases and 1 base, there was a span of 7 bases. The V gene's germline CDR1 is LNHDA and CDR2 SQIVND (reference sequence). This CDR3 comprises 11 residues. CDR3: CATYKNTEAFF. The CDR3, as DNA: TGTGCCACTTACAAGAACACTGAAGCTTTCTTT.

V and J are TRBV6-6 and TRBJ1-2, with D hard to call. V was shortened by 8 bases and J by 3 bases, with 10 bases between the two germline ends. CDR1 and CDR2 from the germline V gene are MNHNY and SVGAGI (reference sequence). The CDR3 has 12 residues. The CDR3 here is CASLQADYGYTF. CDR3 nucleotides: TGTGCCAGCCTCCAGGCTGACTATGGCTACACCTTC.

The chain couples TRBV15 to TRBJ2-7; D call uncertain. Per the germline V gene, CDR1 is LNHNV and CDR2 is YYDKDF (reference sequence). The CDR3 is 11 residues long. Trimming left V 4 bases short and J 7 bases short, with 8 bases between. The CDR3 region is CATSKNREQYF. As DNA, the CDR3 is TGTGCCACCAGCAAAAACCGGGAGCAGTACTTC.

The CDR3 DNA follows: TGTGCCAGCAGCTCACTAGCGGGAGGACTCGGTGAGCAGTTCTTC. It is translated as CASSSLAGGLGEQFF. The rearrangement links TRBV3-1 (or the pseudogene TRBV3-2) to TRBJ2-1; 12 positions agree with TRBD2. The length of the CDR3 is 15 residues. Germline CDR1 LGHDT, CDR2 YNNKEL (reference sequence). V trimming: 5 bases; J trimming: 9 bases; junction bases outside the gene matches: 8.

This clone has just a few counts. The rearrangement uses TRBV7-2 and TRBJ1-1, with D uncertain. Germline CDR1 is SGHTA and CDR2 is FQGNSA. This CDR3 region has 13 residues. V lost 3 bases to trimming and J lost 0 bases, with 5 bases between them. CDR3 in amino acids: CASSFNMNTEAFF. In DNA form, the CDR3 reads TGTGCCAGCAGCTTTAACATGAACACTGAAGCTTTCTTT.